Listed below are T cell receptor beta chains from one sample, sequenced in a study of identical twins. One entry per CDR3 protein results from TCRdb running MiXCR on the 5' RACE reads. The data contain some 240,000 distinct CDR3 sequences, approximately 10% of them singletons. Material for sequencing was memory T cells sorted from blood. The receptors stem from a man between 45 and 60 years old in good health. The CDR3 runs from the conserved cysteine through the conserved F or W. A D gene is named only where the DNA matches it firmly. Expanded clones are given a class, and other clones once, few, many or no size at all.

>many|-|TRBJ2-5|TRBV29-1
CSVEKGEETQYF
TGCAGCGTTGAGAAAGGGGAGGAGACCCAGTACTTC
>-|-|TRBJ2-2|TRBV6-2/TRBV6-3
CASSSYPGHRTSGELFF
TGTGCCAGCAGTTCTTACCCGGGACATCGAACAAGCGGGGAGCTGTTTTTT
>many|-|TRBJ2-7|TRBV24-1
CATSDWGNEQYF
TGTGCCACCAGTGATTGGGGCAACGAGCAGTACTTC
>few|TRBD1|TRBJ1-3|TRBV7-8
CASSLLDRGIGNTIYF
TGTGCCAGCAGCTTACTAGACAGGGGTATCGGAAACACCATATATTTT
>many|-|TRBJ2-3|TRBV10-3
CAISVKGAHTDTQYF
TGTGCCATCAGTGTTAAAGGGGCCCACACAGATACGCAGTATTTT
>-|TRBD2|TRBJ2-7|TRBV19
CASSPPGLGSHEQYF
TGTGCCAGTAGTCCTCCGGGACTAGGAAGCCACGAGCAGTACTTC
>many|-|TRBJ2-7|TRBV29-1
CSVERGTPYEQYF
TGCAGCGTTGAGAGGGGGACACCCTACGAGCAGTACTTC
>many|TRBD1|TRBJ2-1|TRBV4-3
CASSQVQGGNNEQFF
TGCGCCAGCAGCCAAGTTCAAGGGGGCAACAATGAGCAGTTCTTC
>many|-|TRBJ2-5|TRBV18
CASSRGLQETQYF
TGTGCCAGCAGCCGGGGACTCCAAGAGACCCAGTACTTC
>many|TRBD2|TRBJ2-7|TRBV28
CASSFYRLAGVYEQYF
TGTGCCAGCAGTTTCTACAGACTAGCGGGAGTCTACGAGCAGTACTTC
>many|-|TRBJ1-1|TRBV15
CATSRDRVNTEAFF
TGTGCCACCAGCAGAGATAGGGTCAACACTGAAGCTTTCTTT
>-|TRBD2|TRBJ2-2|TRBV19
CASSIDLRGAGTGELFF
TGTGCCAGTAGTATAGATCTGCGGGGGGCTGGCACCGGGGAGCTGTTTTTT
>-|TRBD1|TRBJ2-3|TRBV7-2
CASSLAGTGWDTQYF
TGTGCCAGCAGCTTAGCCGGGACAGGGTGGGATACGCAGTATTTT
>-|-|TRBJ1-5|TRBV10-3
CAISGGNFQPQHF
TGTGCCATCAGTGGCGGGAACTTTCAGCCCCAGCATTTT
>few|-|TRBJ2-1|TRBV28
CASSPLGLYNEQFF
TGTGCCAGCAGTCCCCTGGGACTCTACAATGAGCAGTTCTTC
>many|TRBD1|TRBJ1-2|TRBV5-1
CASSPGTASTNYGYTF
TGCGCCAGCAGCCCCGGGACAGCCTCTACTAACTATGGCTACACCTTC
>few|-|TRBJ1-4|TRBV3-1
CASSQWEQQNEKLFF
TGTGCCAGCAGCCAATGGGAACAGCAGAATGAAAAACTGTTTTTT
>many|TRBD1|TRBJ1-1|TRBV20-1
CSARPETGGRTEAFF
TGCAGTGCTAGACCTGAGACAGGGGGGAGGACTGAAGCTTTCTTT
>-|-|TRBJ2-5|TRBV15
CATSRDGYYQETQYF
TGTGCCACCAGCAGAGATGGTTACTACCAAGAGACCCAGTACTTC
>many|-|TRBJ1-4|TRBV29-1
CSVDPGSGGEKLFF
TGCAGCGTTGATCCAGGATCCGGCGGCGAAAAACTGTTTTTT
>few|TRBD1|TRBJ1-4|TRBV7-2
CASSGDRGRREKLFF
TGTGCCAGCAGCGGAGACAGGGGTAGACGTGAAAAACTGTTTTTT
>few|-|TRBJ2-1|TRBV5-1
CASSYGGNNEQFF
TGCGCCAGCAGCTACGGAGGGAACAATGAGCAGTTCTTC
>few|-|TRBJ1-5|TRBV4-2
CASSQDRQGHQPQHF
TGTGCCAGCAGCCAAGATCGGCAGGGCCATCAGCCCCAGCATTTT
>many|-|TRBJ2-2|TRBV7-9
CASSLSGDAGELFF
TGTGCCAGCAGCTTATCGGGGGACGCCGGGGAGCTGTTTTTT
>-|TRBD1|TRBJ2-2|TRBV7-9
CASTPRTGSTGELFF
TGTGCCAGCACCCCAAGGACAGGGTCCACCGGGGAGCTGTTTTTT
>few|TRBD1|TRBJ2-7|TRBV5-1
CASSLQGQGPDEQYF
TGCGCCAGCAGCTTGCAGGGACAGGGACCTGACGAGCAGTACTTC
>-|TRBD2|TRBJ2-7|TRBV28
CASSQGLAGGPNEQYF
TGTGCCAGCAGCCAAGGACTAGCGGGAGGACCCAACGAGCAGTACTTC
>-|-|TRBJ1-1|TRBV30
CAWDKGGRTEAFF
TGTGCCTGGGACAAAGGGGGAAGGACTGAAGCTTTCTTT
>many|-|TRBJ2-5|TRBV10-3
CAISESRVGEETQYF
TGTGCCATCAGTGAGTCCCGTGTGGGGGAAGAGACCCAGTACTTC
>many|-|TRBJ2-7|TRBV24-1
CATSHGTYEQYF
TGTGCCACCAGTCACGGAACCTACGAGCAGTACTTC
>many|TRBD2|TRBJ2-6|TRBV11-2
CASSRKTSGLSGANVLTF
TGTGCCAGCAGCCGTAAGACTAGCGGATTATCTGGGGCCAACGTCCTGACTTTC
>many|-|TRBJ2-5|TRBV15
CATSRAGTPQETQYF
TGTGCCACCAGCAGAGCCGGGACACCTCAAGAGACCCAGTACTTC
>few|TRBD2|TRBJ2-7|TRBV20-1
CSASRLAGGYEQYF
TGCAGTGCCAGCAGGCTAGCGGGAGGATACGAGCAGTACTTC
>many|-|TRBJ1-3|TRBV4-1
CASSQPLRSGNTIYF
TGCGCCAGCAGCCAGCCTCTCCGCTCTGGAAACACCATATATTTT
>many|-|TRBJ2-2|TRBV3-1
CASSPGGRRTGELFF
TGTGCCAGCAGCCCCGGGGGGCGTCGGACCGGGGAGCTGTTTTTT
>-|TRBD1|TRBJ1-6|TRBV20-1
CSARRGGAIDNSPLHF
TGCAGTGCTAGACGAGGGGGCGCGATAGATAATTCACCCCTCCACTTT
>few|TRBD1|TRBJ2-7|TRBV7-9
CASSYGTGEWGEQYF
TGTGCCAGCAGCTACGGGACAGGGGAATGGGGCGAGCAGTACTTC
>few|TRBD1|TRBJ1-4|TRBV20-1
CSAYRGLGEKLFF
TGCAGTGCCTACAGGGGGCTCGGGGAAAAACTGTTTTTT
>-|-|TRBJ2-1|TRBV9
CASSVGGGGAHNEQFF
TGTGCCAGCAGCGTAGGGGGTGGGGGGGCTCACAATGAGCAGTTCTTC
>few|-|TRBJ2-5|TRBV5-5
CASSLLSASAETQYF
TGTGCCAGCAGCTTGTTATCGGCTAGCGCGGAGACCCAGTACTTC
>-|TRBD1|TRBJ2-3|TRBV2
CASGGQGTSTDTQYF
TGTGCCAGCGGGGGACAGGGGACTAGCACAGATACGCAGTATTTT
>many|-|TRBJ2-2|TRBV14
CASSQDPVRGHLTGELFF
TGTGCCAGCAGCCAAGACCCGGTTCGGGGCCATCTCACCGGGGAGCTGTTTTTT
>many|TRBD1|TRBJ2-3|TRBV29-1
CSVEGTGGGTDTQYF
TGCAGCGTTGAGGGGACAGGGGGTGGCACAGATACGCAGTATTTT
>-|-|TRBJ2-5|TRBV4-2
CASSQDLSRAETQYF
TGTGCCAGCAGCCAAGACCTTTCCAGGGCGGAGACCCAGTACTTC
>few|-|TRBJ1-1|TRBV4-2
CASSREKNTEAFF
TGTGCCAGCAGCCGCGAAAAGAACACTGAAGCTTTCTTT